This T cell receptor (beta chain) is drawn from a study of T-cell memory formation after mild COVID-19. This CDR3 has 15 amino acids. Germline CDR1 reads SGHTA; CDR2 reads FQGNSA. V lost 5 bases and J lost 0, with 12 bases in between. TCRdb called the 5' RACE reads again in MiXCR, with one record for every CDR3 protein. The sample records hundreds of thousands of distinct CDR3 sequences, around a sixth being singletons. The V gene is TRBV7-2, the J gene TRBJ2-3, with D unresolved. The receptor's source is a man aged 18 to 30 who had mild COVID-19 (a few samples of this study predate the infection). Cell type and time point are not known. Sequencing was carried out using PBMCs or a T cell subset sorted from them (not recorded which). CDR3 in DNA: TGTGCCAGCAGCCGAAGTTACTTAAGCACAGATACGCAGTATTTT. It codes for CASSRSYLSTDTQYF.